This T cell receptor beta chain was sequenced in a study of T cells in Graves' hyperthyroidism and ophthalmopathy. Study observations and caveats: Ophthalmopathy and stable hyperthyroidism were separated by a 13 V-J model.

The CDR3 consists of 17 residues. Losses at the gene ends were 0 bases for V and 3 bases for J; bases not matched to a gene: 11. Germline lookup yields CDR1 DFQATT and CDR2 SNEGSKA (reference sequence). Diagnoses rested on clinical symptoms, serum thyroxine and TRAb, thyroid ultrasound and orbital computed tomography. 9.5 to 10 ml fresh peripheral blood yielded the PBMCs. This clonotype has at least ten counts. What it recognizes is unknown. RNA transcripts yielded amplified TCR beta CDR3 regions. The HTBI primer set was used in a first-round RT-PCR of the TCR CDR3. TCRdb re-derived calls from the multiplex PCR reads in MiXCR, one entry per CDR3 protein. The data contain approximately 250,000 distinct CDR3 sequences, around 26% of them singletons.

Material: blood. This chain connects TRBV20-1 to TRBJ2-7; TRBD2 matches 10 bases. This clonotype originated in a woman aged 40 to 55 with Graves' ophthalmopathy. The CDR3 DNA sequence: TGCAGTGCTAGAGATTCCCCCTTTCTAGCGGGAGACTACGAGCAGTACTTC. This sequence encodes CSARDSPFLAGDYEQYF.